This T cell receptor (beta chain) was sequenced during a study of identical twins (dated by TCRdb to about 2016). Looking at the study overall: The study deep-sequenced TCR alpha and beta repertoires from monozygotic twins, unrelated adults of various ages and cord blood to test whether fetal clonotypes persist. Replicate twin experiments were performed at different times using different library preparation protocols to rule out contamination.

General findings and caveats noted by the study authors: Conclusions relied on cross-sectional statistical analysis, since the same donors could not be followed over many years. Invariant T cells such as MAIT and iNKT could partly confound zero-insertion analyses, although diverse VJ usage argued against such confounding for most clonotypes. Out-of-frame TCR alpha sequences shared between twins showed an excess of low generation-probability sequences compared with coincidental sharing between unrelated individuals. Abundant cord blood beta clonotypes carried fewer insertions; young adult naive repertoires showed a weaker similar trend, while memory repertoires showed none. In beta out-of-frame sequences, excess twin sharing was weaker, because having fewer shared sequences lowered the signal-to-noise ratio. In monozygotic twins, recombination models systematically underestimated out-of-frame TCR alpha sharing, but the models matched the sharing seen between unrelated individuals.

Only healthy Caucasian donors were included. The twin cohort comprised three pairs of female monozygotic twins, all aged about 18 to 29 years. RNA for TCR libraries was isolated from peripheral blood mononuclear cells. Library generation was performed with 5' RACE. TCRdb shows the sequencer as Illumina HiSeq 2000. A universal primer binding site was added through template switching, and the final cDNA carried a unique molecular identifier so that TCR cDNA molecules could be counted accurately. First-strand cDNA for TCR alpha and beta chains was synthesized from specific primers in the conserved constant-segment region. To control for contamination, every cDNA library carried two barcodes: a SMART-Mk sample barcode plus Illumina barcodes. TruSeq adapter sequences and Illumina sample barcodes were added in two successive PCR steps. TCR alpha and beta cDNA libraries were sequenced on the Illumina HiSeq platform with custom primers. The published analysis was carried out like this. MiGEC was used to process raw reads and extract unique molecular identifiers, and MiXCR was used to find CDR3 positions. For each individual, recombination models were inferred using an EM algorithm with the repgenHMM and IGoR tools. The tcR package in R was used for shared clonotype analysis, with sharing normalized by the product of cloneset sizes. To study raw recombination free of thymic and clonal selection effects, out-of-frame nonproductive sequences were analyzed. TCRdb ran its own pipeline on the public reads, namely fastp trimming at Q25 and MiXCR clone calling, and kept in-frame beta chains. Every CDR3 protein is listed once, alongside the most common genes and DNA of its rows. The V and J calls were not made by the authors but by TCRdb's processing. The sample table shows 600,000 to 850,000 distinct CDR3 sequences, and 18% are seen once. The ten biggest clones cover around 14% of the sample.

This clonotype was observed a few times. It lacks a known antigen. No clone much larger than this one lies a single base away; base qualities are absent. The sample was also reused in another study, on T cells expressing NK-cell markers. As noted in the second study: About eight donors provided sorted CD3+CD56+NKG2C+, CD3+CD56+NKG2C- and CD3+CD56-NKG2C+ T-cell subsets, whose TCR beta-chain repertoires were profiled. Seven of the eight sequenced donors were HCMV-seropositive and one was HCMV-seronegative. To restrict sorting to alphabetaTCR-expressing T cells, an anti-gammadeltaTCR antibody was added in several experiments. For six donors, the dominant CD3+CD56+NKG2C+ clonotypes were among the top 10 CD8+ clonotypes and accounted for about 1.0-8% of CD8+ T cells. Those dominant clonotypes were again the most abundant among CD3+CD56-NKG2C+ cells in a handful of donors, at roughly 25-65%. It remained unclear whether the expanded NKG2C-expressing T cell clones were specific for HCMV antigens. The eight sequenced donors were randomly selected healthy volunteers, three men and five women. To determine HCMV serostatus, a commercial ELISA kit was used to detect HCMV-specific IgG in serum. For several donors, bulk peripheral blood T-cell repertoires were additionally sequenced from unsorted PBMC. Reads were demultiplexed and grouped by UMI with MIGEC, and clonotypes were assembled and quantified with MiTCR. Only TCR cDNA sequences supported by at least two reads were kept to exclude erroneous sequences. The tcR package was used for downstream repertoire analysis, and clonotypes were matched between fractions using CDR3 nucleotide sequence together with V segment. VDJmatch was used to annotate antigen specificity against VDJdb, with one amino acid substitution allowed in CDR3.

The receptor was derived from a woman younger than 30 in good health. The material sequenced was PBMCs.

The DNA reads as follows: TGTGCCAGCAGGCCCACGGGACTAGGTGTCTACGAGCAGTACTTC. This gives the protein CASRPTGLGVYEQYF. The chain links TRBV7-9 with TRBJ2-7, and TRBD2 aligns with 8 junction nucleotides. The junction shows trimming of 6 bases on V and 3 bases on J, and the gene matches do not reach 10 bases of it. Measured from the cysteine to the phenylalanine, the CDR3 is 15 residues long. Only the CDR3 DNA is retained, 45 bases long and in frame from the first base. CDR1 SEHNR and CDR2 FQNEAQ are derived from the germline V gene (reference sequence).